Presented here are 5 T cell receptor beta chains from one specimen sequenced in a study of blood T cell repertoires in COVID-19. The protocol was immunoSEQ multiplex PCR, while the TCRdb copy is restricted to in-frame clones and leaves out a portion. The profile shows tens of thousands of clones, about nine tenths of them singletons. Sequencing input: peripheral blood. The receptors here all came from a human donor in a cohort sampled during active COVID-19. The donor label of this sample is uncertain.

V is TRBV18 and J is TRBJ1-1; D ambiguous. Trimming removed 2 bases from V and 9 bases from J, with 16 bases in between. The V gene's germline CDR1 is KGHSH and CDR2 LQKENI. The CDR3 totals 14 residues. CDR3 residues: CASSPGPSEGKAFF. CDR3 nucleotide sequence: TGTGCCAGCTCACCAGGGCCGAGCGAGGGAAAAGCTTTCTTT.

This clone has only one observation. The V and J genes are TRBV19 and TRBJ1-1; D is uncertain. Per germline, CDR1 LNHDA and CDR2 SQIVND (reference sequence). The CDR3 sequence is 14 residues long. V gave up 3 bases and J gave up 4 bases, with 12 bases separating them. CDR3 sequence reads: CASSMRQFGTEAFF. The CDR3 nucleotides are TGTGCCAGTAGTATGCGTCAATTTGGCACTGAAGCTTTCTTT.

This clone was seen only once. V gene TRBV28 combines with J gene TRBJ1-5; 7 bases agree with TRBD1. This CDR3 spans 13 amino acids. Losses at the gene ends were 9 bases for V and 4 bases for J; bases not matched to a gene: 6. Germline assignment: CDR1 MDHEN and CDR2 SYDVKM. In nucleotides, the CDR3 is TGTGCCAGTTGGACAGGATTGAATCAGCCCCAGCATTTT. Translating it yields CASWTGLNQPQHF.

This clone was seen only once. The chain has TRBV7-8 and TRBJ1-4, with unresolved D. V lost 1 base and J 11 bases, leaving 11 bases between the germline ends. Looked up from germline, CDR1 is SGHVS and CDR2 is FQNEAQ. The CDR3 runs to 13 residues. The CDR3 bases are TGTGCCAGCAGCTTAGGTGGTCCGGGGAAACTGTTTTTT. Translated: CASSLGGPGKLFF. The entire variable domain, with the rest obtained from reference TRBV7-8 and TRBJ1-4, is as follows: GAGVSQSPRYKVAKRGQDVALRCDPISGHVSLFWYQQALGQGPEFLTYFQNEAQLDKSGLPSDRFFAERPEGSVSTLKIQRTQQEDSAVYLCASSLGGPGKLFFGSGTQLSVL.

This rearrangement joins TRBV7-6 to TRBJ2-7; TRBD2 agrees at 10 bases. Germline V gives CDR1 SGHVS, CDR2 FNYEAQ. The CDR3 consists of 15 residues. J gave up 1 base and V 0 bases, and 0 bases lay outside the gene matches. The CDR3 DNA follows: TGTGCCAGCAGCTTAGCACTAGCGGGATCCTACGAGCAGTACTTC. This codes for CASSLALAGSYEQYF. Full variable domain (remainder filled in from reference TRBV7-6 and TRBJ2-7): GAGVSQSPRYKVTKRGQDVALRCDPISGHVSLYWYRQALGQGPEFLTYFNYEAQQDKSGLPNDRFSAERPEGSISTLTIQRTEQRDSAMYRCASSLALAGSYEQYFGPGTRLTVT.